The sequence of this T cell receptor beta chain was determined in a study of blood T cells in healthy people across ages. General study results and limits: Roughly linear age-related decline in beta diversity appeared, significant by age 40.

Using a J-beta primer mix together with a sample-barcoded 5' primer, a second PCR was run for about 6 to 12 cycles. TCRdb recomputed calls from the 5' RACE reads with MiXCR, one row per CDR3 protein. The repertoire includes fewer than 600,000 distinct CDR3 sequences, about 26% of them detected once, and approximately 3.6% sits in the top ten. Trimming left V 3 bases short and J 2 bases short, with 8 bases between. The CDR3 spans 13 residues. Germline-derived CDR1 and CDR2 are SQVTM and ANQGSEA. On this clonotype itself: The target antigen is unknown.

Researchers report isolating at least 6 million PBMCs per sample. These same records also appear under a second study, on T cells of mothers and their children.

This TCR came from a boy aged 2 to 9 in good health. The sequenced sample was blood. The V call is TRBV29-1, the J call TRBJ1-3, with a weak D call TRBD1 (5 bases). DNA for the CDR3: TGCAGCGTTGAGAGCAGGGCTGGAAACACCATATATTTT. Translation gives CSVESRAGNTIYF.